Presented here are 4 T cell receptor beta chains from one specimen sequenced in a study of CXCR3-negative and CXCR3-positive naive CD8 T cells. Libraries of TRB cDNA were made by 5' RACE and carried UMIs. For each CDR3 protein, TCRdb gives one entry from its re-call of the 5' RACE reads, without DNA. Reported are 30,000 to 40,000 distinct CDR3 sequences; the ten largest clones contain 13% to 15%. Sequenced material: memory CD8+ T cells from blood. All receptors come from a human donor in good health. Some clones in this sample may be carry-over from other donors' samples.

The J gene is TRBJ2-7, the V gene TRBV29-1; TCRdb outputs TRBD1, but without DNA this stays unchecked. The CDR3 has 14 amino acids. Germline CDR1 and CDR2: SQVTM and ANQGSEA. The CDR3 sequence: CSVEHPGQSYEQYF.

The rearrangement links TRBV29-1 to TRBJ2-3; as DNA is missing, the TRBD2 call by TCRdb cannot be tested. From germline, CDR1 is SQVTM and CDR2 ANQGSEA. This CDR3 has 12 residues. The chain's CDR3 is CSAQGTTDTQYF.

The rearrangement joins TRBV6-2 or TRBV6-3 to TRBJ2-2. Germline V lookup: CDR1 MNHEY, CDR2 SVGEGT. This CDR3 spans 13 amino acids. The CDR3 protein is CASSPEPPGELFF.

V usage is TRBV12-3 or TRBV12-4 and J usage is TRBJ2-3. There are 13 residues in the CDR3. The CDR3 protein is CASSSASTDTQYF.